These T cell receptor beta chains were read from a single sample in a study of T cell responses to AZD1222 COVID-19 vaccine. Clones were sequenced by immunoSEQ multiplex PCR, and TCRdb holds only the in-frame ones, with some missing. The sample lists about 120,000 clones, 70% to 90% seen once, with roughly 8.4% in the top ten. The source was peripheral blood, collected on day 0 of AZD1222 vaccination. These receptors originate from an adult in good health. The CDR3 runs from the conserved cysteine through the conserved F or W. The order of the fields is V gene, clone size, J gene, D gene, CDR3 protein, CDR3 DNA. A D gene is named only where the DNA matches it firmly. A clone size is listed for some rows: how often the clone was seen (once, few, many), or a class if it is expanded.

V gene: TRBV7-3; clone size: .; J gene: TRBJ2-5; D gene: .; CDR3 protein: CASSLGVGSAETQYF; CDR3 DNA: TGTGCCAGCAGCTTAGGGGTGGGGAGTGCGGAGACCCAGTACTTC
V gene: TRBV5-1; clone size: .; J gene: TRBJ2-3; D gene: TRBD1; CDR3 protein: CASSMDRVTDTQYF; CDR3 DNA: TGCGCCAGCAGCATGGACAGGGTAACAGATACGCAGTATTTT
V gene: TRBV3-1/TRBV3-2; clone size: .; J gene: TRBJ2-1; D gene: TRBD2; CDR3 protein: CASSLHPAGGSYNEQFF; CDR3 DNA: TGTGCCAGCAGCCTACACCCAGCGGGGGGATCCTACAATGAGCAGTTCTTC
V gene: TRBV7-3; clone size: .; J gene: TRBJ1-5; D gene: .; CDR3 protein: CASSFSNQPQHF; CDR3 DNA: TGTGCCAGCAGCTTTAGCAATCAGCCCCAGCATTTT
V gene: TRBV5-1; clone size: .; J gene: TRBJ1-5; D gene: .; CDR3 protein: CASSLIDSRNQPQHF; CDR3 DNA: TGCGCCAGCAGCTTAATTGACAGTAGGAATCAGCCCCAGCATTTT
V gene: TRBV12-3/TRBV12-4; clone size: few; J gene: TRBJ1-4; D gene: .; CDR3 protein: CASTEAGNEKLFF; CDR3 DNA: TGTGCCAGCACCGAGGCAGGAAATGAAAAACTGTTTTTT
V gene: TRBV7-3; clone size: .; J gene: TRBJ2-3; D gene: .; CDR3 protein: CASSLTGGSTDTQYF; CDR3 DNA: TGTGCCAGCAGCTTAACAGGCGGGTCCACAGATACGCAGTATTTT
V gene: TRBV30; clone size: .; J gene: TRBJ2-7; D gene: .; CDR3 protein: CAWSGRTYEQYF; CDR3 DNA: TGTGCCTGGAGCGGCAGAACCTACGAGCAGTACTTC
V gene: TRBV6-5; clone size: .; J gene: TRBJ1-1; D gene: .; CDR3 protein: CASSYSILREPEAFF; CDR3 DNA: TGTGCCAGCAGTTACTCGATATTAAGGGAGCCCGAAGCTTTCTTT
V gene: TRBV28; clone size: .; J gene: TRBJ1-5; D gene: TRBD1; CDR3 protein: CACKGQGAILVGNQPQHF; CDR3 DNA: TGTGCCTGCAAAGGACAGGGGGCAATTTTGGTAGGCAATCAGCCCCAGCATTTT
V gene: TRBV18; clone size: .; J gene: TRBJ1-6; D gene: .; CDR3 protein: CASSVDYSYNSPLHF; CDR3 DNA: TGTGCCAGCTCAGTTGACTACTCCTATAATTCACCCCTCCACTTT
V gene: TRBV20-1; clone size: .; J gene: TRBJ1-2; D gene: .; CDR3 protein: CSAREGHGYTF; CDR3 DNA: TGCAGTGCTAGAGAGGGGCATGGCTACACCTTC
V gene: TRBV29-1; clone size: .; J gene: TRBJ1-1; D gene: .; CDR3 protein: CSVQVSGIWTEAFF; CDR3 DNA: TGCAGCGTTCAGGTGTCGGGGATCTGGACTGAAGCTTTCTTT
V gene: TRBV19; clone size: .; J gene: TRBJ1-1; D gene: .; CDR3 protein: CASSDMGAEAFF; CDR3 DNA: TGTGCCAGTAGTGATATGGGGGCTGAAGCTTTCTTT
V gene: TRBV5-1; clone size: .; J gene: TRBJ1-4; D gene: TRBD1; CDR3 protein: CASSYGQGVTEKLFF; CDR3 DNA: TGCGCCAGCAGCTACGGACAGGGGGTTACTGAAAAACTGTTTTTT
V gene: TRBV30; clone size: .; J gene: TRBJ1-2; D gene: TRBD1; CDR3 protein: CAWSVLRGRNYGYTF; CDR3 DNA: TGTGCCTGGAGTGTATTAAGGGGGCGAAACTATGGCTACACCTTC
V gene: TRBV7-2; clone size: .; J gene: TRBJ1-3; D gene: .; CDR3 protein: CASSLYGGTIYF; CDR3 DNA: TGTGCCAGCAGCTTATATGGGGGCACCATATATTTT
V gene: TRBV29-1; clone size: .; J gene: TRBJ2-7; D gene: TRBD1; CDR3 protein: CSVLPTGGISYEQYF; CDR3 DNA: TGCAGCGTTCTTCCGACAGGGGGAATTTCCTACGAGCAGTACTTC
V gene: TRBV11-2; clone size: .; J gene: TRBJ2-7; D gene: .; CDR3 protein: CASSLFWDVSYEQYF; CDR3 DNA: TGTGCCAGCAGCTTATTCTGGGACGTCTCCTACGAGCAGTACTTC
V gene: TRBV2; clone size: .; J gene: TRBJ1-1; D gene: .; CDR3 protein: CASIYDQAYTEAFF; CDR3 DNA: TGTGCCAGCATCTACGACCAGGCGTACACTGAAGCTTTCTTT
V gene: TRBV5-1; clone size: few; J gene: TRBJ1-6; D gene: TRBD1; CDR3 protein: CASSSPTGENSPLHF; CDR3 DNA: TGCGCCAGCAGCTCCCCGACAGGGGAAAATTCACCCCTCCACTTT
V gene: TRBV30; clone size: .; J gene: TRBJ1-4; D gene: .; CDR3 protein: CAWSKTVTNEKLFF; CDR3 DNA: TGTGCCTGGAGCAAGACAGTTACTAATGAAAAACTGTTTTTT
V gene: TRBV10-1; clone size: .; J gene: TRBJ2-7; D gene: .; CDR3 protein: CARDYEQYF; CDR3 DNA: TGCGCCAGGGACTACGAGCAGTACTTC
V gene: TRBV7-3; clone size: .; J gene: TRBJ2-3; D gene: .; CDR3 protein: CASSWSGDTQYF; CDR3 DNA: TGTGCCAGCAGCTGGAGCGGGGATACGCAGTATTTT
V gene: TRBV21-1; clone size: few; J gene: TRBJ2-7; D gene: .; CDR3 protein: CASSSLLVAEQYF; CDR3 DNA: TGTGCCAGCAGCAGCCTCCTAGTCGCCGAGCAGTACTTC
V gene: TRBV7-3; clone size: .; J gene: TRBJ1-2; D gene: TRBD1; CDR3 protein: CASSARTGSDGYTF; CDR3 DNA: TGTGCCAGCAGCGCTAGGACAGGGAGTGATGGCTACACCTTC